This TCR beta chain was identified in a study of CXCR3-negative and CXCR3-positive naive CD8 T cells. Study-level points and caveats: Comparably high diversity marked both naive subsets, whereas memory CD8+ cells had much lower diversity. Fresh PBMCs were used in most assays, and CXCR3 expression partially decreased after cryopreservation. In CXCR3-positive naive cells, the TRB CDR3s were more hydrophobic than in CXCR3-negative naive cells.

CDR3 size: 16 residues. The germline V gene encodes CDR1 SEHNR and CDR2 FQNEAQ (reference sequence). A remark on this clonotype: No antigen is known for it.

Among CD8+ T cells, naive ones were CD45RO-CCR7+CD27+CD95-. Each TRB cDNA library was prepared by 5' RACE (with UMI labels). From its re-call of the 5' RACE reads, TCRdb lists each CDR3 protein once, without DNA. Its table lists approximately 88,000 distinct CDR3 sequences. The V gene is TRBV7-9, the J gene TRBJ2-7; no DNA is available, so the TRBD2 call from TCRdb remains unchecked. The material sequenced was naive CXCR3- CD8+ T cells from blood. The subset: CD45RO-CCR7+CD27+CD95- naive CD8+ T cells lacking CXCR3 (TNR3-). This sequence was found in a human donor in good health. Some clones in this sample may be carry-over from other donors' samples. CDR3: CASSSRWGDSLYEQYF.